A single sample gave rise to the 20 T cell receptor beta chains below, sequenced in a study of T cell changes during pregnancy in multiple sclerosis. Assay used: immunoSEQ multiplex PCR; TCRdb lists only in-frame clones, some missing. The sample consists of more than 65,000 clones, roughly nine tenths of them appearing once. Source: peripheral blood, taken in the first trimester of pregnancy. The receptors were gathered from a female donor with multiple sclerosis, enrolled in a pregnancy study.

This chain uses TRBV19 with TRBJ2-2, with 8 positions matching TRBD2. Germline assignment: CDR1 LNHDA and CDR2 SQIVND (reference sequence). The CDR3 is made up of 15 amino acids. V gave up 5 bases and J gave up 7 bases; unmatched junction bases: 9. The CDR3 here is CASSPVRGGVGELFF. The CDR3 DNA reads TGTGCCAGTAGTCCCGTACGGGGGGGCGTCGGGGAGCTGTTTTTT.

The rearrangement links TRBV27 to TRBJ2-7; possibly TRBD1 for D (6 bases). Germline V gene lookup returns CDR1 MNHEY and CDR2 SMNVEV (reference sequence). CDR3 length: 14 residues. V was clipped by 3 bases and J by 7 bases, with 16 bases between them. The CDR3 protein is CASSFTPSGTEQYF. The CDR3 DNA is TGTGCCAGCAGTTTCACACCCTCAGGGACAGAGCAGTACTTC.

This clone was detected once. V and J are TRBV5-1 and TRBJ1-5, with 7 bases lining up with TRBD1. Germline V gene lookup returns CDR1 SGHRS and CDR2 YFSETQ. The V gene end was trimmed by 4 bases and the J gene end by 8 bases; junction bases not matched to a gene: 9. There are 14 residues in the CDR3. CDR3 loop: CASSPQGGGEPQHF. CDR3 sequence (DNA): TGCGCCAGCAGCCCTCAGGGGGGCGGGGAGCCCCAGCATTTT. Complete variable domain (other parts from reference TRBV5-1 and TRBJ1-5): KAGVTQTPRYLIKTRGQQVTLSCSPISGHRSVSWYQQTPGQGLQFLFEYFSETQRNKGNFPGRFSGRQFSNSRSEMNVSTLELGDSALYLCASSPQGGGEPQHFGDGTRLSIL.

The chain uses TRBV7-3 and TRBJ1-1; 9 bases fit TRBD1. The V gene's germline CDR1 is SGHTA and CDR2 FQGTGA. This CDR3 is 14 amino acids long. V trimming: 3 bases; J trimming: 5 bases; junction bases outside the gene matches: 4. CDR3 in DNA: TGTGCCAGCAGCTTGACAGGGGGAGAGACTGAAGCTTTCTTT. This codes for CASSLTGGETEAFF. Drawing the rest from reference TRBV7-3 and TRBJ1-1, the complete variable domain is GAGVSQTPSNKVTEKGKYVELRCDPISGHTALYWYRQSLGQGPEFLIYFQGTGAADDSGLPNDRFFAVRPEGSVSTLKIQRTERGDSAVYLCASSLTGGETEAFFGQGTRLTVV.

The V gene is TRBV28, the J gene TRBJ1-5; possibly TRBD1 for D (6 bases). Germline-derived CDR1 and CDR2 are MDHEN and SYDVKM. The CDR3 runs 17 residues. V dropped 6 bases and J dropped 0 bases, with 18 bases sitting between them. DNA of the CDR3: TGTGCCAGCAGACACCAAACAGGGACATATAGCAATCAGCCCCAGCATTTT. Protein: CASRHQTGTYSNQPQHF.

The CDR3 loop is CASSYGQPLNYGYTF. The CDR3 DNA is TGTGCCAGCAGCTACGGACAGCCTTTAAACTATGGCTACACCTTC. The chain couples TRBV6-5 to TRBJ1-2; weak D call: TRBD1 (6 bases). V lost 6 bases to trimming and J lost 2 bases, with 16 bases between them. Germline CDR1 and CDR2: MNHEY and SVGAGI. The CDR3 sequence is 15 residues long.

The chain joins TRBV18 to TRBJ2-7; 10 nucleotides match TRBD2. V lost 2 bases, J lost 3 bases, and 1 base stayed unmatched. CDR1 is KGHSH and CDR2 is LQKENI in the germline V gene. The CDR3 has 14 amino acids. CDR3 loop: CASSPSGGGYEQYF. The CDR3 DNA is TGTGCCAGCTCACCAAGCGGGGGGGGCTACGAGCAGTACTTC.

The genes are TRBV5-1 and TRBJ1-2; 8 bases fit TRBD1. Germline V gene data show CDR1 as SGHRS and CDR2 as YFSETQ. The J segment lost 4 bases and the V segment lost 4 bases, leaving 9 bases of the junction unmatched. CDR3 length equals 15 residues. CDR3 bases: TGCGCCAGCAGCCAGAGATCCGACAGGGGCTATGGCTACACCTTC. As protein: CASSQRSDRGYGYTF.

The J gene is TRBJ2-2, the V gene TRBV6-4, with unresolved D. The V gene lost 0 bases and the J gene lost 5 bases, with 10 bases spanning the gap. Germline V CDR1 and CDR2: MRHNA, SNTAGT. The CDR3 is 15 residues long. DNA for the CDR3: TGTGCCAGCAGTGACTCAAACTCCTTAACCGGGGAGCTGTTTTTT. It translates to CASSDSNSLTGELFF.

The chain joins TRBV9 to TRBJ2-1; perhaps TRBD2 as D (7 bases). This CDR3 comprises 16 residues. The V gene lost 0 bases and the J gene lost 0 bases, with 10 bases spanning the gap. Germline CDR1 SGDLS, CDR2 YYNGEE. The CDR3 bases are TGTGCCAGCAGCGTAGGCGGGGGCGACTCCTACAATGAGCAGTTCTTC. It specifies CASSVGGGDSYNEQFF.

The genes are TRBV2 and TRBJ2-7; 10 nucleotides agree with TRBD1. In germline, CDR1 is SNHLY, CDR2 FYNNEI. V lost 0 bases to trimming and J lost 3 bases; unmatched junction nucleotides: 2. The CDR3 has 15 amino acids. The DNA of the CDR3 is TGTGCCAGCAGTGAAGCTGACAGGGGGCTCTACGAGCAGTACTTC. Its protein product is CASSEADRGLYEQYF.

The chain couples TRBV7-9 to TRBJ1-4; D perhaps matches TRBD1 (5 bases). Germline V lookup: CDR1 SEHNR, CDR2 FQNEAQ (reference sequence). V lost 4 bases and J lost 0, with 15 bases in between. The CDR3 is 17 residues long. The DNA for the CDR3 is TGTGCCAGCAGCTCCGTGATTGGGGGGGCAACTAATGAAAAACTGTTTTTT. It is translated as CASSSVIGGATNEKLFF.

CDR3 nucleotide sequence: TGTGCCAGTAGTCGGACAGGGGGTTCTGGGGCCAACGTCCTGACTTTC. It specifies CASSRTGGSGANVLTF. V usage is TRBV19 and J usage is TRBJ2-6, with 10 positions matching TRBD1. This CDR3 comprises 16 residues. V trimming: 5 bases; J trimming: 1 base; junction bases outside the gene matches: 2. The germline CDR1 and CDR2 sequences are LNHDA and SQIVND (reference sequence).

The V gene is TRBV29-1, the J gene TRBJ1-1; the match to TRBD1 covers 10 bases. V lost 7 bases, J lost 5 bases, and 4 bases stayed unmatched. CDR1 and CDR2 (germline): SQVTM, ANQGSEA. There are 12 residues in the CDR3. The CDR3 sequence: CSARTGGTEAFF. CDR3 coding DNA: TGCAGCGCCAGGACAGGGGGGACTGAAGCTTTCTTT.

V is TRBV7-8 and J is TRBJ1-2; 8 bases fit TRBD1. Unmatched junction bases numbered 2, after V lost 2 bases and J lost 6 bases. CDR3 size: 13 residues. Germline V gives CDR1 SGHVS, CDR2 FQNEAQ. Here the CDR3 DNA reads TGTGCCAGCAGCTTACAGGGGGCCAATGGCTACACCTTC. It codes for CASSLQGANGYTF.

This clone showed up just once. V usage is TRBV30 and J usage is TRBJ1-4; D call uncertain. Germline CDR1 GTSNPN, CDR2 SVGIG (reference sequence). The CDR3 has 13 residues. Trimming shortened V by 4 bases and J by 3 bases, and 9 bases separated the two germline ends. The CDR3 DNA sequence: TGTGCCTGGAACGGGTTGCCTAATGAAAAACTGTTTTTT. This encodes CAWNGLPNEKLFF.

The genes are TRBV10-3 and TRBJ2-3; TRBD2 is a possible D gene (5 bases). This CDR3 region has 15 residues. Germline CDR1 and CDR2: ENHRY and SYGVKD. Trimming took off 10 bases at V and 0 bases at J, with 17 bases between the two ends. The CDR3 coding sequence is TGTGCCACTCACCCGGGAACACGAAGCACAGATACGCAGTATTTT. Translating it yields CATHPGTRSTDTQYF.

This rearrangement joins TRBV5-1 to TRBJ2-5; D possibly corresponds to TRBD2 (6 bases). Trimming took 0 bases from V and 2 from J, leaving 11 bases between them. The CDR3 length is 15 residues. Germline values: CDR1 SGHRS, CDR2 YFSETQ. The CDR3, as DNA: TGCGCCAGCAGCTTGGCCTGGGGGAGGCAAGAGACCCAGTACTTC. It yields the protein CASSLAWGRQETQYF.

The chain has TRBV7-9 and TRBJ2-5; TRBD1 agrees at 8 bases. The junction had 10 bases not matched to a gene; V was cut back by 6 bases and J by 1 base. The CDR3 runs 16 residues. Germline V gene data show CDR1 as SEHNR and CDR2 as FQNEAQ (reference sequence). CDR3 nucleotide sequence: TGTGCCAGCAGTCAGAAGGTCGGGACAGGCCAAGAGACCCAGTACTTC. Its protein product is CASSQKVGTGQETQYF. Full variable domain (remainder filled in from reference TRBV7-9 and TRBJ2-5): DTGVSQNPRHKITKRGQNVTFRCDPISEHNRLYWYRQTLGQGPEFLTYFQNEAQLEKSRLLSDRFSAERPKGSFSTLEIQRTEQGDSAMYLCASSQKVGTGQETQYFGPGTRLLVL.

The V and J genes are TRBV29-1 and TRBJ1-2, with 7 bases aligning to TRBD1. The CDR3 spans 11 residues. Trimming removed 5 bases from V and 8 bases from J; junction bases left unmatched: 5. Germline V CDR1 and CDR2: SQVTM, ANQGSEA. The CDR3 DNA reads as TGCAGCGTTCGACAGGGACACGGCTACACCTTC. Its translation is CSVRQGHGYTF.